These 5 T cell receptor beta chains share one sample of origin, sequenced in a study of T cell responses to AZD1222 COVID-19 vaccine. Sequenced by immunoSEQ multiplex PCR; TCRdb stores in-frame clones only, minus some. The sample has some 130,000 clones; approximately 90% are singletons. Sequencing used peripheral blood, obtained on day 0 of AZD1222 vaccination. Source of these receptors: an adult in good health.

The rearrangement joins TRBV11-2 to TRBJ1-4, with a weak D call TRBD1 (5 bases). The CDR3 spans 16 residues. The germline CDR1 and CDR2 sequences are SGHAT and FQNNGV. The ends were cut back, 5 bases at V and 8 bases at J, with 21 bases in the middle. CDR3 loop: CASSGIQGRGREKLFF. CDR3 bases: TGTGCCAGCAGCGGGATTCAGGGAAGGGGACGAGAAAAACTGTTTTTT.

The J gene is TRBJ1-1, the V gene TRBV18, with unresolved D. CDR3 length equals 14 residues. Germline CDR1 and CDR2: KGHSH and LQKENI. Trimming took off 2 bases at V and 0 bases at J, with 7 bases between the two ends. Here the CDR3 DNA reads TGTGCCAGCTCACCAGGGATGGTGAACACTGAAGCTTTCTTT. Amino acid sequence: CASSPGMVNTEAFF.

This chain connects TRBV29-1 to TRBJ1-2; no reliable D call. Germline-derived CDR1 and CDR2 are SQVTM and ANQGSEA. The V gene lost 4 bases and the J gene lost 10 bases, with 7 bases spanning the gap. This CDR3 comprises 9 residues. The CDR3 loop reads CSVAPYYTF. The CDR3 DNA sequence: TGCAGCGTTGCCCCCTACTACACCTTC.

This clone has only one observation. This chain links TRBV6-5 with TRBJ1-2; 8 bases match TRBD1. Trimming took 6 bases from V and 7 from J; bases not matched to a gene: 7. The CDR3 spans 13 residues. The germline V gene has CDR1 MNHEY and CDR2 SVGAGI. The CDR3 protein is CASSNGQGFGYTF. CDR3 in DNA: TGTGCCAGCAGCAACGGACAGGGCTTTGGCTACACCTTC.

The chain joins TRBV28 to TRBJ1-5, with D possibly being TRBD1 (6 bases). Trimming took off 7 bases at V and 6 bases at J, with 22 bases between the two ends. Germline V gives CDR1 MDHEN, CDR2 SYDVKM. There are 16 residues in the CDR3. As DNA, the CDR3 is TGTGCCAGCACCCGAGGGGGAATACCCTCCACTCAGCCCCAGCATTTT. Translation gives CASTRGGIPSTQPQHF.